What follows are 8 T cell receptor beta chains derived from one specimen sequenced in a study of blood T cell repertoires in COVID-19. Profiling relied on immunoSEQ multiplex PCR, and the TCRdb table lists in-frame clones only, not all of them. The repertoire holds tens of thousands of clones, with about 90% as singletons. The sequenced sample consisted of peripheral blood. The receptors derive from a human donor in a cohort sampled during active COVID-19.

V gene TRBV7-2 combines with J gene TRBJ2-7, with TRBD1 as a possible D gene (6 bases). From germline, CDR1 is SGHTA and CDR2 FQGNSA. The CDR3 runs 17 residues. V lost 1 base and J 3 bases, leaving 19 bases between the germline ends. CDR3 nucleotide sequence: TGTGCCAGCAGCTTAGATTGGCCCTGGACAGAGGTCTACGAGCAGTACTTC. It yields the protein CASSLDWPWTEVYEQYF.

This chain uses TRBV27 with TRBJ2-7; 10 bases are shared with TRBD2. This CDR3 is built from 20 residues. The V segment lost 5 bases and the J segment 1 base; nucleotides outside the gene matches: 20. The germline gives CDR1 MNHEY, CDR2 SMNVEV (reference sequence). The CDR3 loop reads CASSLHQTYPSGGPSYEQYF. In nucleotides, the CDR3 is TGTGCCAGCAGTCTACACCAAACATACCCTAGCGGGGGACCTTCCTACGAGCAGTACTTC.

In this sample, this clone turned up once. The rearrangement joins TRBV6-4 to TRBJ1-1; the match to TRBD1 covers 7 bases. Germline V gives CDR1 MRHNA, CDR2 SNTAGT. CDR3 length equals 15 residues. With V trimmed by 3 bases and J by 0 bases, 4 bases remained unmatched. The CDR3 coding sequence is TGTGCCAGCAGTGATTCCGGGACAGTGAACACTGAAGCTTTCTTT. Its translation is CASSDSGTVNTEAFF.

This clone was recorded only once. This CDR3 reads CASSQPPGQGVTYEQYF. The CDR3, as DNA: TGCGCCAGCAGCCAACCTCCGGGACAGGGAGTCACCTACGAGCAGTACTTC. V gene TRBV4-1 combines with J gene TRBJ2-7, with 9 bases that match TRBD1. The CDR3 has 17 amino acids. From germline, CDR1 is MGHRA and CDR2 YSYEKL. The J segment lost 2 bases and the V segment lost 2 bases, leaving 10 bases of the junction unmatched.

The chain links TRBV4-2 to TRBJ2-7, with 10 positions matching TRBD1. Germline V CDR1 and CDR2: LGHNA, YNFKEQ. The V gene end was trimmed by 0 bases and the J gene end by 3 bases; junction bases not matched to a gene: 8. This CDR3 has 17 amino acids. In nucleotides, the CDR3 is TGTGCCAGCAGCCAAGAGGGGCGTGGGACAGGGGACTACGAGCAGTACTTC. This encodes CASSQEGRGTGDYEQYF.

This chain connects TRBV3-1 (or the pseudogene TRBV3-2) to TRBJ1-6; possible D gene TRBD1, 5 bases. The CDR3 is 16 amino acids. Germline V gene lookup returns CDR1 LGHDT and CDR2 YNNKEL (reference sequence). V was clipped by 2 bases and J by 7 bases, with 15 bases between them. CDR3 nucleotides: TGTGCCAGCAGCCAAATGCCCAGGGTGCGGAATTCACCCCTCCACTTT. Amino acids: CASSQMPRVRNSPLHF.

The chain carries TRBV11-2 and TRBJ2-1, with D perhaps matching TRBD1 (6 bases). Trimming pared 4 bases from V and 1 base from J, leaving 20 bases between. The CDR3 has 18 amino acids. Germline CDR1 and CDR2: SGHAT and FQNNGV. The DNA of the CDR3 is TGTGCCAGCAGCTATTTAAAAACACAGGGTCGGTCCTACAATGAGCAGTTCTTC. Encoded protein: CASSYLKTQGRSYNEQFF.

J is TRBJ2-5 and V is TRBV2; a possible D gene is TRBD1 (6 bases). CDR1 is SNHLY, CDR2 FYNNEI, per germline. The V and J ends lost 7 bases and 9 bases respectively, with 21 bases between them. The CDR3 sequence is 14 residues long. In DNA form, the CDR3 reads TGTGCCAGCACCAGGGGTCATCGTCCAGCGTCCCAGTACTTC. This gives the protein CASTRGHRPASQYF.